This entry lists 26 T cell receptor beta chains sequenced from one sample in a study of follicular helper T cells after annual influenza vaccination. Regarding time point: 2015-2016 season, 7 days after influenza vaccination. The data were produced by immunoSEQ multiplex PCR, yet TCRdb's version contains in-frame clones alone and is incomplete. The repertoire holds fewer than 4,500 clones, with about four fifths as singletons. Sequenced here: CXCR5+ CD38- circulating T follicular helper cells from blood, sampled 7 days after influenza vaccination. Subset defined: circulating Tfh, non-naive CD4+CXCR5+PD-1+ (ICOS+CD38+ or ICOS-CD38-). Every receptor here comes from an adult who received the influenza vaccine.

This clone was counted a few times. In DNA, the CDR3 is TGTGCCAGCTCACCCCAGACAGACAACTATGGCTACACCTTC. Translation gives CASSPQTDNYGYTF. The chain recombines TRBV18 with TRBJ1-2; weak D call: TRBD1 (5 bases). Trimming removed 3 bases at V and 2 bases at J, with 10 bases between. Germline loops: CDR1 KGHSH, CDR2 LQKENI. The CDR3 has 14 residues.

The rearrangement joins TRBV27 to TRBJ1-2; D call uncertain. The CDR3 has 13 residues. CDR1 MNHEY and CDR2 SMNVEV come from the germline V gene (reference sequence). V was clipped by 3 bases and J by 1 base, with 6 bases between them. The CDR3: CASSFSVNYGYTF. The CDR3, as DNA: TGTGCCAGCAGTTTCAGTGTTAACTATGGCTACACCTTC.

This clone appeared a single time. This rearrangement joins TRBV9 to TRBJ2-3, with D unresolved. V lost 0 bases, J lost 5 bases, and 10 bases lay in between. Per germline, CDR1 SGDLS and CDR2 YYNGEE. The CDR3 contains 14 residues. The CDR3: CASSVAGSEDTQYF. DNA of the CDR3: TGTGCCAGCAGCGTAGCCGGATCCGAAGATACGCAGTATTTT.

V is TRBV11-2 and J is TRBJ1-3; D is possibly TRBD1 (6 bases). V dropped 5 bases and J dropped 0 bases, with 11 bases sitting between them. The germline gives CDR1 SGHAT, CDR2 FQNNGV. CDR3 length: 15 residues. CDR3 residues: CASSQGQVSGNTIYF. The DNA for the CDR3 is TGTGCCAGCAGCCAGGGACAAGTCTCTGGAAACACCATATATTTT.

The chain's CDR3 is CASSPQLGDTGELFF. DNA of the CDR3: TGTGCCAGCAGCCCCCAATTGGGGGACACCGGGGAGCTGTTTTTT. The genes are TRBV9 and TRBJ2-2; possibly TRBD1 or TRBD2 for D (5 bases each). In germline, CDR1 is SGDLS, CDR2 YYNGEE. The V end was cut by 4 bases, the J end by 3 bases, with 13 bases between. CDR3 length: 15 residues.

The rearrangement joins TRBV28 to TRBJ2-7; 8 positions agree with TRBD2. Germline CDR1 and CDR2: MDHEN and SYDVKM. Unmatched junction bases numbered 5, after V lost 1 base and J lost 3 bases. The CDR3 contains 15 residues. CDR3 DNA: TGTGCCAGCAGTTTATTCCGTACTAGCGGCTACGAGCAGTACTTC. This codes for CASSLFRTSGYEQYF.

V is TRBV18 and J is TRBJ1-1, with D uncertain. Trimming took 4 bases from V and 0 from J, leaving 9 bases between them. Germline CDR1 is KGHSH and CDR2 is LQKENI. CDR3 size: 14 residues. The CDR3 DNA is TGTGCCAGCTCACTAAAAGCCCTGAACACTGAAGCTTTCTTT. Protein: CASSLKALNTEAFF.

This clone appeared once. The chain joins TRBV18 to TRBJ1-1; 7 positions agree with TRBD1. Per the germline V gene, CDR1 is KGHSH and CDR2 is LQKENI. This CDR3 comprises 15 residues. The V and J ends lost 2 bases and 6 bases, in that order; junction bases with no gene match: 9. The CDR3: CASSPGSGRGPEAFF. CDR3 coding DNA: TGTGCCAGCTCACCAGGCTCAGGGAGGGGGCCTGAAGCTTTCTTT.

This clone was seen only a few times. The gene calls are TRBV30 and TRBJ2-7; 12 bases line up with TRBD2. The CDR3 is 13 amino acids. Germline V CDR1 and CDR2: GTSNPN, SVGIG (reference sequence). Losses at the gene ends were 4 bases for V and 7 bases for J; bases not matched to a gene: 5. CDR3 DNA: TGTGCCTGGAAGACTAGCGGGAGTTATGAGCAGTACTTC. It specifies CAWKTSGSYEQYF.

CDR3 bases: TGTGCCAGCAGACCAACCGGGGGGAACCAAGAGACCCAGTACTTC. This sequence encodes CASRPTGGNQETQYF. The V and J genes are TRBV6-6 and TRBJ2-5; TRBD2 matches at 7 bases. With 6 bases clipped from V and 0 bases from J, the junction kept 7 bases outside the gene matches. The CDR3 length is 15 residues. Germline V lookup: CDR1 MNHNY, CDR2 SVGAGI (reference sequence).

This chain connects TRBV2 to TRBJ1-1; D unclear. CDR3 length: 13 amino acids. CDR1 SNHLY and CDR2 FYNNEI come from the germline V gene. The germline V and J ends were trimmed by 2 bases and 1 base, with 5 bases remaining between them. CDR3 protein: CASSEWQNTEAFF. CDR3 in DNA: TGTGCCAGCAGTGAATGGCAGAACACTGAAGCTTTCTTT.

The rearrangement links TRBV10-2 to TRBJ2-4, with D tentatively TRBD2 (5 bases). Germline V gene data show CDR1 as WSHSY and CDR2 as SAAADI. V was clipped by 2 bases and J by 9 bases, with 14 bases between them. This CDR3 comprises 14 residues. The CDR3 region has the DNA TGCGCCAGCAGTGAGCTGAAGGGAGTGGGCATTCAGTACTTC. Its translation: CASSELKGVGIQYF.

The CDR3 protein is CASSLAGGQPQHF. The CDR3, as DNA: TGTGCCAGCAGTTTAGCAGGGGGTCAGCCCCAGCATTTT. This sequence joins TRBV27 and TRBJ1-5; 7 nucleotides agree with TRBD1. The CDR3 loop spans 13 amino acids. CDR1 is MNHEY and CDR2 is SMNVEV in the germline V gene (reference sequence). With 2 bases clipped from V and 6 bases from J, the junction kept 1 base outside the gene matches.

The rearrangement uses TRBV21-1 and TRBJ2-7; the table's TRBD1 call for D was not verified on the DNA. TRBV21-1 is given as a pseudogene. The CDR3 has 15 residues. CDR3: CASSPGRGPVHEQYF. The CDR3 region has the DNA TGTGCCAGCAGCCCCGGAAGGGGGCCCGTACACGAGCAGTACTTC.

This clone was recorded only once. V and J are TRBV7-2 and TRBJ2-3, with D hard to call. V was trimmed by 1 base and J by 1 base, leaving 3 bases between them. This CDR3 spans 13 amino acids. Germline assignment: CDR1 SGHTA and CDR2 FQGNSA. CDR3 amino acids: CASSLDRTDTQYF. The CDR3 DNA is TGTGCCAGCAGCTTAGACCGCACAGATACGCAGTATTTT.

This chain connects TRBV5-1 to TRBJ2-2; D ambiguous. The germline V gene has CDR1 SGHRS and CDR2 YFSETQ. The CDR3 has 14 residues. Deletions cut 5 bases from V and 3 bases from J, with 11 bases between. CDR3 nucleotide sequence: TGCGCCAGCAGTATGCAGCCGGACACCGGGGAGCTGTTTTTT. Translation gives CASSMQPDTGELFF.

V and J are TRBV6-6 and TRBJ1-5, with 8 bases fitting TRBD1. The CDR3 is made up of 15 amino acids. Germline CDR1 MNHNY, CDR2 SVGAGI (reference sequence). The J segment lost 3 bases and the V segment lost 2 bases, leaving 3 bases of the junction unmatched. CDR3: CASSYGTGNNQPQHF. As DNA, the CDR3 is TGTGCCAGCAGTTACGGGACAGGAAACAATCAGCCCCAGCATTTT.

V is TRBV9 and J is TRBJ2-5; possibly TRBD2 for D (6 bases). The germline V gene has CDR1 SGDLS and CDR2 YYNGEE. V lost 3 bases, J lost 5 bases, and 11 bases lay in between. This CDR3 contains 13 residues. CDR3 protein: CASSALASETQYF. Here the CDR3 DNA reads TGTGCCAGCAGCGCCCTAGCGTCGGAGACCCAGTACTTC.

The table lists this clone with a count of one. The chain joins TRBV30 to TRBJ1-2; D remains unclear. Germline assignment: CDR1 GTSNPN and CDR2 SVGIG (reference sequence). Trimming took 1 base from V and 2 from J, leaving 11 bases between them. The CDR3 spans 14 residues. The CDR3 coding sequence is TGTGCCTGGAGTGGGCTTGGGCCAAACTATGGCTACACCTTC. This codes for CAWSGLGPNYGYTF.

V gene TRBV7-6 combines with J gene TRBJ2-7; 9 bases match TRBD2. Germline trimming cut 1 base from V and 9 bases from J; bases unmatched to any gene: 4. Germline V gene lookup returns CDR1 SGHVS and CDR2 FNYEAQ. The CDR3 contains 13 residues. The CDR3 loop is CASSLELAGWQYF. The CDR3 coding sequence is TGTGCCAGCAGCTTAGAACTAGCGGGCTGGCAGTACTTC. Supplemented by reference TRBV7-6 and TRBJ2-7, the full variable domain reads GAGVSQSPRYKVTKRGQDVALRCDPISGHVSLYWYRQALGQGPEFLTYFNYEAQQDKSGLPNDRFSAERPEGSISTLTIQRTEQRDSAMYRCASSLELAGWQYFGPGTRLTVT.

This chain uses TRBV6-1 with TRBJ2-3, with D maybe TRBD2 (6 bases). Germline V gene lookup returns CDR1 MNHNS and CDR2 SASEGT. The V end lost 2 bases, the J end lost 3 bases, and 12 bases lay between the germline ends. The CDR3 is 15 residues long. DNA for the CDR3: TGTGCCAGCAGTGAAACGACGGGGGAAACAGATACGCAGTATTTT. This encodes CASSETTGETDTQYF.

V usage is TRBV5-5 and J usage is TRBJ2-5; D may match TRBD1 or TRBD2 (6 bases each). The CDR3 runs to 14 residues. V was clipped by 0 bases and J by 4 bases, with 10 bases between them. The germline V gene encodes CDR1 SGHKS and CDR2 YYEKEE (reference sequence). CDR3 sequence reads: CASSLGGGPETQYF. The CDR3 region has the DNA TGTGCCAGCAGCTTGGGAGGGGGGCCAGAGACCCAGTACTTC.

The V gene is TRBV28, the J gene TRBJ1-4; 9 bases agree with TRBD1. The CDR3 length is 14 residues. The germline V gene encodes CDR1 MDHEN and CDR2 SYDVKM. J was trimmed by 8 bases and V by 4 bases; bases with no gene match: 5. Here the CDR3 reads CASSWDRVEEKLFF. The DNA for the CDR3 is TGTGCCAGCAGTTGGGACAGGGTAGAGGAAAAACTGTTTTTT.

This chain connects TRBV6-5 to TRBJ2-1; TRBD2 aligns across 9 bases. The germline CDR1 and CDR2 sequences are MNHEY and SVGAGI. V trimming: 2 bases; J trimming: 2 bases; junction bases outside the gene matches: 4. This CDR3 region has 16 residues. The CDR3 DNA reads TGTGCCAGCAGTTACGGATCTAGCGGGGCCTACAATGAGCAGTTCTTC. Encoded protein: CASSYGSSGAYNEQFF.

This chain joins TRBV5-1 and TRBJ1-3; D is undetermined. The CDR3 covers 14 residues. Germline assignment: CDR1 SGHRS and CDR2 YFSETQ. Trimming cost V 3 bases and J 0 bases, with 7 bases left between them. In DNA, the CDR3 is TGCGCCAGCAGCTGGGAGGGCTCTGGAAACACCATATATTTT. This codes for CASSWEGSGNTIYF.

In this sample, this clone turned up a few times. This sequence joins TRBV19 and TRBJ1-5, with D maybe TRBD1 (5 bases). Germline V gene data show CDR1 as LNHDA and CDR2 as SQIVND (reference sequence). V lost 7 bases and J lost 5, with 15 bases in between. CDR3 length: 14 amino acids. Here the CDR3 DNA reads TGTGCCAGTACCCTCAGGGTTGGCGATCAGCCCCAGCATTTT. It specifies CASTLRVGDQPQHF. The variable domain in full, with the rest retrieved from reference TRBV19 and TRBJ1-5, is DGGITQSPKYLFRKEGQNVTLSCEQNLNHDAMYWYRQDPGQGLRLIYYSQIVNDFQKGDIAEGYSVSREKKESFPLTVTSAQKNPTAFYLCASTLRVGDQPQHFGDGTRLSIL.